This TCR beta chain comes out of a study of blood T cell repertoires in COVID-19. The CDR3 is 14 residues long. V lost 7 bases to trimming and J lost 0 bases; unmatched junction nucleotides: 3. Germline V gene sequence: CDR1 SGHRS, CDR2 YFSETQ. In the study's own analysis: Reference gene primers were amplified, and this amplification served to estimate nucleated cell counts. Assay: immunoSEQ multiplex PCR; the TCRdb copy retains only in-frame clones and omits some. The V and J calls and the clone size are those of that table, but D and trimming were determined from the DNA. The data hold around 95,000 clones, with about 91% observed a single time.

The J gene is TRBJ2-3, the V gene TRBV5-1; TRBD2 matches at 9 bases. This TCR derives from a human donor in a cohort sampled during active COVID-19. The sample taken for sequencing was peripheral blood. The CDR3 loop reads CASFSGRSTDTQYF. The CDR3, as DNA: TGCGCCAGCTTCAGCGGGAGGAGCACAGATACGCAGTATTTT.